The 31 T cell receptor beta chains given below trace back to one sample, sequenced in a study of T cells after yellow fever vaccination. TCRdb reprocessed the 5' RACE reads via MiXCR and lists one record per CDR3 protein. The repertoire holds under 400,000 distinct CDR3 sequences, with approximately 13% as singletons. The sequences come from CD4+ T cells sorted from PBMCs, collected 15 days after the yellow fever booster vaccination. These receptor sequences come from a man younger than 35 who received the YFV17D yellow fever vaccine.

As DNA, the CDR3 is TGTGCCGTCGGGGGGACTTACAATGAGCAGTTCTTC. Its protein product is CAVGGTYNEQFF. The chain links TRBV10-3 to TRBJ2-1; TRBD2 matches at 7 bases. The germline V gene has CDR1 ENHRY and CDR2 SYGVKD. V lost 11 bases, J lost 4 bases, and 5 bases stayed unmatched. The CDR3 has 12 amino acids.

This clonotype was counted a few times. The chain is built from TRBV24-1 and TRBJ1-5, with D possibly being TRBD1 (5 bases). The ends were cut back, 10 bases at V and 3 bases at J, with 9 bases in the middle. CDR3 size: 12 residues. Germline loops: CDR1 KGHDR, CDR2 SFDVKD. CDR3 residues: CATQGPNQPQHF. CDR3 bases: TGTGCCACGCAGGGACCCAATCAGCCCCAGCATTTT.

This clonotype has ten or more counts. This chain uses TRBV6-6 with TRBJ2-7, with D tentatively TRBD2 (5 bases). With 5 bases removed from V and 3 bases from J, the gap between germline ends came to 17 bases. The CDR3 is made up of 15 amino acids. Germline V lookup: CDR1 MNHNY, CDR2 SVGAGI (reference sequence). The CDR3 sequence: CASSPHRDQVYEQYF. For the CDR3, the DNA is TGTGCCAGCAGTCCCCACCGGGATCAAGTCTACGAGCAGTACTTC.

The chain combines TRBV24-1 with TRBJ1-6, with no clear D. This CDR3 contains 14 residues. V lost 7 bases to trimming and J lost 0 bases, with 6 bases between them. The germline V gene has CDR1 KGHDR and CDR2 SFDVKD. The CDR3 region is CATSGSSYNSPLHF. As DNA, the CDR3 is TGTGCCACCAGCGGGAGCTCCTATAATTCACCCCTCCACTTT.

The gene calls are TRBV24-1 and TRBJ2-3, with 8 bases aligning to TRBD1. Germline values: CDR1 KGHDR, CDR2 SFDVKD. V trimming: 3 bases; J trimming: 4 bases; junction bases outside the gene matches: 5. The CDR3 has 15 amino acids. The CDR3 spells CATSDTGQGADTQYF. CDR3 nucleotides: TGTGCCACCAGTGATACCGGACAGGGAGCAGATACGCAGTATTTT.

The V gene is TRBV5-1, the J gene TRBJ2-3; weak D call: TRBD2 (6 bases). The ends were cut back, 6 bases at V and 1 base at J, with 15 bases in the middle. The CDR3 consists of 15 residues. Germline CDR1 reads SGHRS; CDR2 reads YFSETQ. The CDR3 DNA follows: TGCGCCAGCACTCGGGGAGGAGGCGGCACAGATACGCAGTATTTT. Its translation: CASTRGGGGTDTQYF.

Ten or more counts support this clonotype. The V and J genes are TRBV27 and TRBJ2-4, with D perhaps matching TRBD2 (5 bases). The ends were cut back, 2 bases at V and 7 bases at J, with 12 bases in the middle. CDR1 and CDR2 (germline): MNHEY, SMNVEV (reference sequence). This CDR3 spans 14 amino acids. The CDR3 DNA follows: TGTGCCAGCAGTTTAGAGAGGACGGGGAACATTCAGTACTTC. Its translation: CASSLERTGNIQYF.

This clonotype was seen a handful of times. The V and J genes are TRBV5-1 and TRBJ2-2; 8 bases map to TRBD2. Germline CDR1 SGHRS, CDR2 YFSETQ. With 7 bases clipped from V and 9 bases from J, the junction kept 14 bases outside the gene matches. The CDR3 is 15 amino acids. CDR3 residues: CASGQDSAGVRELFF. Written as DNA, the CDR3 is TGCGCCAGCGGCCAGGATTCAGCGGGGGTCCGGGAGCTGTTTTTT.

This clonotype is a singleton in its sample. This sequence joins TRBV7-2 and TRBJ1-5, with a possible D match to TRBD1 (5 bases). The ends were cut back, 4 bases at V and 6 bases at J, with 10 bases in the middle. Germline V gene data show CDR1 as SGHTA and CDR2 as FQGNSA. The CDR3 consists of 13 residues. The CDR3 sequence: CASSYGDRQPQHF. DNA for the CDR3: TGTGCCAGCAGCTATGGGGACCGTCAGCCCCAGCATTTT. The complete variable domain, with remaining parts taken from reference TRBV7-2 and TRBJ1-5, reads GAGVSQSPSNKVTEKGKDVELRCDPISGHTALYWYRQSLGQGLEFLIYFQGNSAPDKSGLPSDRFSAERTGGSVSTLTIQRTQQEDSAVYLCASSYGDRQPQHFGDGTRLSIL.

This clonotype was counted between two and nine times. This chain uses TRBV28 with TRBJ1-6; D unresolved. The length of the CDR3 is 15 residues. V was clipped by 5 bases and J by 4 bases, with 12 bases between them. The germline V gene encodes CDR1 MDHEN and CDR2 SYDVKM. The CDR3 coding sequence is TGTGCCAGCAGTCTAACGGGAGGGTATAATTCACCCCTCCACTTT. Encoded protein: CASSLTGGYNSPLHF.

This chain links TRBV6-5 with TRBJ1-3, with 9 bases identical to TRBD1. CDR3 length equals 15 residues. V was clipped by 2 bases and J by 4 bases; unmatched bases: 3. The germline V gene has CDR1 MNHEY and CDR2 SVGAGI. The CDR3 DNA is TGTGCCAGCAGTTACGGGACAGGGTTCGGAAACACCATATATTTT. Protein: CASSYGTGFGNTIYF.

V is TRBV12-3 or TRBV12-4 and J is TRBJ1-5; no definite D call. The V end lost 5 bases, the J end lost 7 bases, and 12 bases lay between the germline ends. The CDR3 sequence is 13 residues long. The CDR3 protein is CASSPNLGQPQHF. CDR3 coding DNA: TGTGCCAGCAGTCCTAATTTGGGGCAGCCCCAGCATTTT.

CDR3 in amino acids: CASSVDRAQETQYF. The CDR3 DNA follows: TGTGCCAGCAGTGTCGACAGGGCGCAAGAGACCCAGTACTTC. The rearrangement links TRBV2 to TRBJ2-5, with 7 bases identical to TRBD1. This CDR3 has 14 amino acids. The germline gives CDR1 SNHLY, CDR2 FYNNEI. Germline trimming cut 4 bases from V and 2 bases from J; bases unmatched to any gene: 4.

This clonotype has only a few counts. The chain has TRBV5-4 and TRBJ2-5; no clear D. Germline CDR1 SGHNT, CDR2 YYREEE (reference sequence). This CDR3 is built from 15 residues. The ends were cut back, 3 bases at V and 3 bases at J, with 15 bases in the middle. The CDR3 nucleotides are TGTGCCAGCAGCTCCAAAGCACAAGACAAAGAGACCCAGTACTTC. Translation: CASSSKAQDKETQYF.

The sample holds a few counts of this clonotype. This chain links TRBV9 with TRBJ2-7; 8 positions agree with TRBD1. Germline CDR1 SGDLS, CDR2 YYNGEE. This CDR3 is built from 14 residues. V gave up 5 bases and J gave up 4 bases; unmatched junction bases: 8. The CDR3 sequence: CASSVTGASYEQYF. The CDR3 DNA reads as TGTGCCAGCAGTGTGACAGGGGCCAGTTACGAGCAGTACTTC.

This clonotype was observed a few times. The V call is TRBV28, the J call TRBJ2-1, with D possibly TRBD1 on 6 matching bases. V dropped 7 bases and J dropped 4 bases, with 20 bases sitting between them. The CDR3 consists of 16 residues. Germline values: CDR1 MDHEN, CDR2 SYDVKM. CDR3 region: CASTSKVGTRYNEQFF. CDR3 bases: TGTGCCAGCACCTCGAAGGTGGGGACAAGATACAATGAGCAGTTCTTC.

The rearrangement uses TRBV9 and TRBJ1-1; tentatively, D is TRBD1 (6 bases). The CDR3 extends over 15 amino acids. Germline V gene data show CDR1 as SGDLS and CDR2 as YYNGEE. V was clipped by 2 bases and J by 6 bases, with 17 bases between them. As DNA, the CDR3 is TGTGCCAGCAGCGTCGACGGCCGAGGGGGGTCTGAAGCTTTCTTT. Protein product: CASSVDGRGGSEAFF.

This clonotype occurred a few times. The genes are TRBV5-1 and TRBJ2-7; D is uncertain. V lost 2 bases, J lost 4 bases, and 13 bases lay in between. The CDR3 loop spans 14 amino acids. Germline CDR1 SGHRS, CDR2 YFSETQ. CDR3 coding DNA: TGCGCCAGCAGCTTTTCGGGCAGACGATACGAGCAGTACTTC. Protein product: CASSFSGRRYEQYF.

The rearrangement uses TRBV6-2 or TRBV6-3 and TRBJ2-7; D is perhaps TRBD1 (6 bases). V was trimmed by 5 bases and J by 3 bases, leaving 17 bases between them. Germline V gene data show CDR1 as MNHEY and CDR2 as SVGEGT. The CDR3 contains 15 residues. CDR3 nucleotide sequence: TGTGCCAGCAGTACCAGGACAGTCCGAAACTACGAGCAGTACGTC. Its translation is CASSTRTVRNYEQYV.

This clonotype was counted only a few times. The CDR3, as DNA: TGCGCCAGCAGCTTGCAGGGGCGGGACACAGATACGCAGTATTTT. This gives the protein CASSLQGRDTDTQYF. The chain couples TRBV5-1 to TRBJ2-3; D tentatively fits TRBD1 or TRBD2 (6 bases each). The CDR3 length is 15 residues. In germline, CDR1 is SGHRS, CDR2 YFSETQ. The germline V and J ends were trimmed by 1 base and 2 bases, with 11 bases remaining between them.

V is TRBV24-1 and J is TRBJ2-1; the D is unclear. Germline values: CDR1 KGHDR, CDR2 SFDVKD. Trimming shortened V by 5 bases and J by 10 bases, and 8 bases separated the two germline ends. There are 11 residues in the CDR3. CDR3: CATSAGSEQFF. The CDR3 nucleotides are TGTGCCACCAGTGCGGGCTCCGAGCAGTTCTTC.

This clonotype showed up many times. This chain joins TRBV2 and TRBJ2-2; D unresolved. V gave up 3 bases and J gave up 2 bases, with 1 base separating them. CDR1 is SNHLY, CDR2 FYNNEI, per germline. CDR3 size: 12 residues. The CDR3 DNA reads TGTGCCAGCAGTGACAACACCGGGGAGCTGTTTTTT. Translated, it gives CASSDNTGELFF.

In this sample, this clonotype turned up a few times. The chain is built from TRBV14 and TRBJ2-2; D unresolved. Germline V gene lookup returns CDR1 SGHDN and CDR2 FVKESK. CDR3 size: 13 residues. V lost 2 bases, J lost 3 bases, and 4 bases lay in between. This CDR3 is CASSQTHTGELFF. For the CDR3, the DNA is TGTGCCAGCAGCCAAACACACACCGGGGAGCTGTTTTTT. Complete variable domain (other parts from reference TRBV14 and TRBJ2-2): EAGVTQFPSHSVIEKGQTVTLRCDPISGHDNLYWYRRVMGKEIKFLLHFVKESKQDESGMPNNRFLAERTGGTYSTLKVQPAELEDSGVYFCASSQTHTGELFFGEGSRLTVL.

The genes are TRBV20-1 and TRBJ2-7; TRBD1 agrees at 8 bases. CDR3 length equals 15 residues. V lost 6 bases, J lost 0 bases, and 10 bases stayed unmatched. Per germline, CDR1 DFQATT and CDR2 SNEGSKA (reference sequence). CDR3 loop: CSAQQGGTPSYEQYF. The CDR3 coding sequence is TGCAGTGCCCAACAGGGGGGCACCCCCTCCTACGAGCAGTACTTC.

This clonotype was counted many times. The CDR3 nucleotides are TGTGCCAGCAGCTTAGAGGGACAGAGCTCCTACGAGCAGTACTTC. It is translated as CASSLEGQSSYEQYF. This chain connects TRBV11-1 to TRBJ2-7, with TRBD1 identical over 7 bases. Germline V gene sequence: CDR1 SGHAT, CDR2 FQDESV (reference sequence). V dropped 1 base and J dropped 0; count of bases not matched to a gene: 3. This CDR3 is 15 amino acids long.

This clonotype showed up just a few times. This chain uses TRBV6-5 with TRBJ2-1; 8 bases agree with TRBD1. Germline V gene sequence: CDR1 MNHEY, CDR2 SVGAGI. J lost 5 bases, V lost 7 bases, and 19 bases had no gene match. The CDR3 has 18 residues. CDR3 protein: CASKPQGATGKIHNEQFF. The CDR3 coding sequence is TGTGCCAGCAAACCTCAGGGGGCCACAGGGAAGATCCACAATGAGCAGTTCTTC.

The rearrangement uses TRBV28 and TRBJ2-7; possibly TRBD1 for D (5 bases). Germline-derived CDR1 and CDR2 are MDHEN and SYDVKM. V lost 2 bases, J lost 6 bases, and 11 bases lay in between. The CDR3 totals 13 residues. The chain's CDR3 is CASSLSHRREQYV. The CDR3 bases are TGTGCCAGCAGTTTAAGCCACAGGCGCGAGCAGTACGTC.

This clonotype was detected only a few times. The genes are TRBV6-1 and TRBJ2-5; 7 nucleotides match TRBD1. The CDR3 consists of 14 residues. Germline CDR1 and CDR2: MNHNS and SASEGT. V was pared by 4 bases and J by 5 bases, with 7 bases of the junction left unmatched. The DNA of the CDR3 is TGTGCCAGCAGTGCCCAGACAGGGACGGAGACCCAGTACTTC. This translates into CASSAQTGTETQYF.

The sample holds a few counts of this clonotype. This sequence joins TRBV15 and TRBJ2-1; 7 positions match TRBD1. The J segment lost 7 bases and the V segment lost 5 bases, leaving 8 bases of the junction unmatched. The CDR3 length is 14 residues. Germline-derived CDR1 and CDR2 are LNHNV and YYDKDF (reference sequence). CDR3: CATSFSDRRNEQFF. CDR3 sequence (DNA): TGTGCCACCAGCTTTTCGGACAGGCGTAATGAGCAGTTCTTC.

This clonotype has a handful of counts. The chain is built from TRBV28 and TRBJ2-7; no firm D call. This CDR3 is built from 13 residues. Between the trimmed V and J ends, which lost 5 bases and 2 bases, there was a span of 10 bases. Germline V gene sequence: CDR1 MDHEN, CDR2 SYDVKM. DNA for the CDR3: TGTGCCAGCAGTCCAGGTGGTCCCTACGAGCAGTACGTC. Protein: CASSPGGPYEQYV.

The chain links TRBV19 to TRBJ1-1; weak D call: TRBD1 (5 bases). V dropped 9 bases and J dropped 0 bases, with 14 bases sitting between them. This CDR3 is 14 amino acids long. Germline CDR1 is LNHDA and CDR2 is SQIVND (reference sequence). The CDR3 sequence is CASSEGRLNTEAFF. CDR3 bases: TGTGCCAGCTCGGAGGGACGGTTGAACACTGAAGCTTTCTTT.